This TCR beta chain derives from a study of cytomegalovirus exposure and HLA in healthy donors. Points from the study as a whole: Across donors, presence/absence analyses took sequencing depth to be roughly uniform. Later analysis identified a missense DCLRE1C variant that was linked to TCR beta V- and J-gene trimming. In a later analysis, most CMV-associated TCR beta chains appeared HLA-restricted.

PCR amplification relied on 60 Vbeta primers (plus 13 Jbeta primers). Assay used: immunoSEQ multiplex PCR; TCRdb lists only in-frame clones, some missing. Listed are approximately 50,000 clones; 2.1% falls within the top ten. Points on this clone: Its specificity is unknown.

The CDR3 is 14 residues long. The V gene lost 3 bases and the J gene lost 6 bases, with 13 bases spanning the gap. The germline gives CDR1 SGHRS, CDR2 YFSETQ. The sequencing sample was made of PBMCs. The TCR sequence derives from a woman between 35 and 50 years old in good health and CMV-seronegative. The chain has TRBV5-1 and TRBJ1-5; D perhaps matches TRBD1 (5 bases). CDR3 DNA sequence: TGCGCCAGCAGCTCTGGTACAGGTTCTCAGCCCCAGCATTTT. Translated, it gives CASSSGTGSQPQHF.